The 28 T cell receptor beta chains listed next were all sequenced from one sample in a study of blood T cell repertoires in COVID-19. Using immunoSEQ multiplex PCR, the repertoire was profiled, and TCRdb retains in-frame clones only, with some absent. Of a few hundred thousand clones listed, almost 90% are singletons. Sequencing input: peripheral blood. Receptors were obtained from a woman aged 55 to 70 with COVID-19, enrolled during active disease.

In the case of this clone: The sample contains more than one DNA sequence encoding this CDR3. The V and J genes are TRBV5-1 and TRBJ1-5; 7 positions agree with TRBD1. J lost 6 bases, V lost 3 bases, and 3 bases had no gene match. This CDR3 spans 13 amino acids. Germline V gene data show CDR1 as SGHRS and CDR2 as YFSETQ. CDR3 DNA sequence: TGCGCCAGCAGCTCCCAGGGGGGTCAGCCCCAGCATTTT. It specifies CASSSQGGQPQHF.

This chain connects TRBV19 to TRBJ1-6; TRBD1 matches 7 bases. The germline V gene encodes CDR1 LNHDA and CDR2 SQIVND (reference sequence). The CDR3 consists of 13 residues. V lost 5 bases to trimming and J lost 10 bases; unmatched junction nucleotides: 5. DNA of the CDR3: TGTGCCAGTAGTGACAGGGTACGCTCACCCCTCCACTTT. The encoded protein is CASSDRVRSPLHF.

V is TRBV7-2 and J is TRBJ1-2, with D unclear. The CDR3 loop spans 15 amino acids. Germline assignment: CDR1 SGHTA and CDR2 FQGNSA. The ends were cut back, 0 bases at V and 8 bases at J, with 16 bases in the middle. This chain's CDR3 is CASSLAGDGSVGYTF. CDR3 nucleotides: TGTGCCAGCAGCTTAGCGGGCGATGGCTCTGTAGGCTACACCTTC.

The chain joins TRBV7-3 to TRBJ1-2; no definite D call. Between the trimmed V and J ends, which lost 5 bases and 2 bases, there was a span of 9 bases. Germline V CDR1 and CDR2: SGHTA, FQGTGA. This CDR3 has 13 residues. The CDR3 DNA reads TGTGCCAGCAGCGAAGACACGAACTATGGCTACACCTTC. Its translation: CASSEDTNYGYTF.

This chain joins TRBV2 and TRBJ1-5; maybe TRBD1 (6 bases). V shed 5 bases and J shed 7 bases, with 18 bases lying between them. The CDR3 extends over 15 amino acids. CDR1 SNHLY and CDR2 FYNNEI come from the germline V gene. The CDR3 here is CASSLGGQGLQPQHF. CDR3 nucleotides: TGTGCCAGCAGTTTGGGAGGGCAGGGGCTCCAGCCCCAGCATTTT.

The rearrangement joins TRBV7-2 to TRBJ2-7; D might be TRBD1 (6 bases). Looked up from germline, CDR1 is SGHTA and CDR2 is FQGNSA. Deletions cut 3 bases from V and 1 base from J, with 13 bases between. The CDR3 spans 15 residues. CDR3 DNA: TGTGCCAGCAGCTTTTCCGGACAGTTATCCTACGAGCAGTACTTC. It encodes CASSFSGQLSYEQYF.

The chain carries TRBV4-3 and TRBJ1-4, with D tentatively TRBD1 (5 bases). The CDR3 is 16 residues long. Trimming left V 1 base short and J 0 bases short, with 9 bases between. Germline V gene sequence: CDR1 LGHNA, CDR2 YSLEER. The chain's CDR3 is CASSQGPGPTNEKLFF. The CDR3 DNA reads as TGCGCCAGCAGCCAAGGCCCAGGGCCAACTAATGAAAAACTGTTTTTT.

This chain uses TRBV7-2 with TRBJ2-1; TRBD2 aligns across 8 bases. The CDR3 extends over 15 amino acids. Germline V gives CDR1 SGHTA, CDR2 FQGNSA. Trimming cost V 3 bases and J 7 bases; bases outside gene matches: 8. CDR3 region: CASSFYGGASNEQFF. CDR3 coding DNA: TGTGCCAGCAGCTTTTACGGGGGGGCGTCGAATGAGCAGTTCTTC.

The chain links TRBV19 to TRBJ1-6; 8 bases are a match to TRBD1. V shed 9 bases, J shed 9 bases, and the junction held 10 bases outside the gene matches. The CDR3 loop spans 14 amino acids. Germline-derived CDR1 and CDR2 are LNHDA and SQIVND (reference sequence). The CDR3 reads CASALGTGGSPLHF. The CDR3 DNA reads TGTGCCAGCGCACTCGGGACAGGAGGTTCACCCCTCCACTTT.

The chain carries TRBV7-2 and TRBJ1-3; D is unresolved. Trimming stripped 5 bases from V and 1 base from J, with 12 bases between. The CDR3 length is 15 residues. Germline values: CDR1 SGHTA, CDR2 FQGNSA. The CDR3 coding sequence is TGTGCCAGCAGCCCCCGGGGAGGTTCTGGAAACACCATATATTTT. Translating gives CASSPRGGSGNTIYF.

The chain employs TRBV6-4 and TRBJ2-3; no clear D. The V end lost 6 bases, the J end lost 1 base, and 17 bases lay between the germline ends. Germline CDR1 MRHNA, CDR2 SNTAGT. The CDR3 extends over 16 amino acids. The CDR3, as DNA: TGTGCCAGCAGCCCCGGCGCGGTTTTGGGCACAGATACGCAGTATTTT. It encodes CASSPGAVLGTDTQYF.

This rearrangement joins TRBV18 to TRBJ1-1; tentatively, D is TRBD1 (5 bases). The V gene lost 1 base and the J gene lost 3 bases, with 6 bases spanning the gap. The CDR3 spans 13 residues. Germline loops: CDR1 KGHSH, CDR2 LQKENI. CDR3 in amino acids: CASSPQQDTEAFF. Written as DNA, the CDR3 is TGTGCCAGCTCACCACAACAGGACACTGAAGCTTTCTTT. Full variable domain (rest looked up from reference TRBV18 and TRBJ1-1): NAGVMQNPRHLVRRRGQEARLRCSPMKGHSHVYWYRQLPEEGLKFMVYLQKENIIDESGMPKERFSAEFPKEGPSILRIQQVVRGDSAAYFCASSPQQDTEAFFGQGTRLTVV.

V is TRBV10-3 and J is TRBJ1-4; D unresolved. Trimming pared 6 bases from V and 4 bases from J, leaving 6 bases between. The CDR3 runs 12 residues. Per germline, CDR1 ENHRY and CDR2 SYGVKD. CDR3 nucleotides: TGTGCCATCAGGAGTGGTAATGAAAAACTGTTTTTT. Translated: CAIRSGNEKLFF.

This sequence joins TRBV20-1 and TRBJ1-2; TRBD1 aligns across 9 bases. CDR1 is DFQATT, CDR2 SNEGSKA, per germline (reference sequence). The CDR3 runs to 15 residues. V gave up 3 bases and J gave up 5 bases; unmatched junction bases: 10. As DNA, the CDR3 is TGCAGTGCTAGTCTCTCGGGACAGGGCGGTTATGGCTACACCTTC. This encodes CSASLSGQGGYGYTF.

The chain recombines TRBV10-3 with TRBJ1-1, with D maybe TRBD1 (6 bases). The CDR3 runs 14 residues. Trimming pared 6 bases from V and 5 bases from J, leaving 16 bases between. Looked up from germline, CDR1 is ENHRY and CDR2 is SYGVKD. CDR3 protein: CAISREGVETEAFF. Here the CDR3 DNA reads TGTGCCATCAGCCGAGAGGGGGTAGAGACTGAAGCTTTCTTT.

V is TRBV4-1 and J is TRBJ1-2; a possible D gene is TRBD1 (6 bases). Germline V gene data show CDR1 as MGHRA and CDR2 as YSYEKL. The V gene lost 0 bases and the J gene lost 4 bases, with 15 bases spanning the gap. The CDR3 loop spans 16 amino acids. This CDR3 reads CASSQDARGSIYGYTF. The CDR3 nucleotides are TGCGCCAGCAGCCAAGACGCCAGGGGCTCAATCTATGGCTACACCTTC.

The CDR3 loop is CASTSIAGLADEQFF. The CDR3 DNA reads TGTGCCAGTACCTCCATAGCGGGGCTGGCGGATGAGCAGTTCTTC. The rearrangement links TRBV19 to TRBJ2-1, with 8 bases that match TRBD2. The CDR3 totals 15 residues. Germline V gene sequence: CDR1 LNHDA, CDR2 SQIVND (reference sequence). V gave up 7 bases and J gave up 8 bases; unmatched junction bases: 13. Full variable domain (outside the CDR3, taken from reference TRBV19 and TRBJ2-1): DGGITQSPKYLFRKEGQNVTLSCEQNLNHDAMYWYRQDPGQGLRLIYYSQIVNDFQKGDIAEGYSVSREKKESFPLTVTSAQKNPTAFYLCASTSIAGLADEQFFGPGTRLTVL.

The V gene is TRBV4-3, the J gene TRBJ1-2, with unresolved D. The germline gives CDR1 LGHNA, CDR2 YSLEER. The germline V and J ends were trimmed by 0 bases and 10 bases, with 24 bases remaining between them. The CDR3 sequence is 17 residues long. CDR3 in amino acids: CASSQDGPSVPGIIYTF. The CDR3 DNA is TGCGCCAGCAGCCAAGATGGGCCCTCCGTCCCGGGAATAATCTACACCTTC.

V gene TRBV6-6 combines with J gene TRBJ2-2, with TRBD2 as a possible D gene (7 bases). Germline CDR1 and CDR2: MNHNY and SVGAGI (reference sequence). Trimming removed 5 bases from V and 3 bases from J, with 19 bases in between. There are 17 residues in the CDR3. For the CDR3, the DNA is TGTGCCAGCAGTCCCTACCGGGGGGCCCCGGACACCGGGGAGCTGTTTTTT. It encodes CASSPYRGAPDTGELFF.

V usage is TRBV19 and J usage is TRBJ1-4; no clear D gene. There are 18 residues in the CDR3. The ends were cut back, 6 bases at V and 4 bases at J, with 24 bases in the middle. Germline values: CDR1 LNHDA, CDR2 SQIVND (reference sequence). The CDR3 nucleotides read TGTGCCAGTAGCTCTTCAGCTGGTATCCGTGGCGGTAATGAAAAACTGTTTTTT. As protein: CASSSSAGIRGGNEKLFF. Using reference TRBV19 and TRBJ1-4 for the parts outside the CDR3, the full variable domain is DGGITQSPKYLFRKEGQNVTLSCEQNLNHDAMYWYRQDPGQGLRLIYYSQIVNDFQKGDIAEGYSVSREKKESFPLTVTSAQKNPTAFYLCASSSSAGIRGGNEKLFFGSGTQLSVL.

The CDR3 bases are TGTGCCAGCAGCCAAGAGAGGGTACGGGGCTACACCTTC. Translating gives CASSQERVRGYTF. This chain joins TRBV3-1 (or the pseudogene TRBV3-2) and TRBJ1-2; D gene uncertain. V lost 0 bases and J lost 8, with 10 bases in between. CDR1 is LGHDT and CDR2 is YNNKEL in the germline V gene (reference sequence). The CDR3 has 13 residues.

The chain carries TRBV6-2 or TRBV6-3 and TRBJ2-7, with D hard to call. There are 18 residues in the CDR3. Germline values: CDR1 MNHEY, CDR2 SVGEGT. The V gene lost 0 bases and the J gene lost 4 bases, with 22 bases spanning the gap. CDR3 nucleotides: TGTGCCAGCAGTTACTCGATTTCTAAAGATAGGAGATTTTACGAGCAGTACTTC. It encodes CASSYSISKDRRFYEQYF.

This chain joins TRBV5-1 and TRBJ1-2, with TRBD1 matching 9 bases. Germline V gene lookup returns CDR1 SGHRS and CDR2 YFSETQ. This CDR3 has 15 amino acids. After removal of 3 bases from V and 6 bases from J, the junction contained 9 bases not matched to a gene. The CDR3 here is CASSWGTGSDHGYTF. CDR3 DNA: TGCGCCAGCAGCTGGGGGACAGGGAGCGATCATGGCTACACCTTC.

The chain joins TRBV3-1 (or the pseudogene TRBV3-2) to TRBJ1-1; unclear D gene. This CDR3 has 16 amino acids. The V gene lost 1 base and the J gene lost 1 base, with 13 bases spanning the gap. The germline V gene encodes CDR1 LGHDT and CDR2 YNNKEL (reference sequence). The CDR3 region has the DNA TGTGCCAGCAGCCAAGCGATCACGGGGTGGAACACTGAAGCTTTCTTT. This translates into CASSQAITGWNTEAFF.

The chain's CDR3 is CASSGGNENQPQHF. For the CDR3, the DNA is TGTGCCAGTAGCGGCGGGAACGAAAATCAGCCCCAGCATTTT. The gene calls are TRBV19 and TRBJ1-5; D unclear. The V gene lost 6 bases and the J gene lost 4 bases, with 13 bases spanning the gap. Germline assignment: CDR1 LNHDA and CDR2 SQIVND (reference sequence). CDR3 size: 14 residues.

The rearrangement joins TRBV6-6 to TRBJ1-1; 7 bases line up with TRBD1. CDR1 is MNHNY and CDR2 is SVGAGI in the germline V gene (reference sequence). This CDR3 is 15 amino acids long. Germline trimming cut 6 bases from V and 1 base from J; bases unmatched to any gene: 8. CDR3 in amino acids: CASRSQGDRNTEAFF. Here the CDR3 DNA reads TGTGCCAGCAGATCCCAGGGGGACAGGAACACTGAAGCTTTCTTT.

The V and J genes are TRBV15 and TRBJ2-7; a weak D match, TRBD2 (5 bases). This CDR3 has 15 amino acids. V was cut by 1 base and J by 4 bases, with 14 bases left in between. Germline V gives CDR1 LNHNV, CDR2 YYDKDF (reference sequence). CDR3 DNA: TGTGCCACCAGCAGAGGAGGAGGTTTCGTTTACGAGCAGTACTTC. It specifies CATSRGGGFVYEQYF.

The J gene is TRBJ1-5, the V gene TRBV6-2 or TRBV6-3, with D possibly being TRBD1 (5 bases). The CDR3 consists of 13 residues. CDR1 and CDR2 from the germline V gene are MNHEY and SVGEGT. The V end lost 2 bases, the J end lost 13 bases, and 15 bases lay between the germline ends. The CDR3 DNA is TGTGCCAGCAGTTACGAGGTTGGGGCAGATCAGCATTTT. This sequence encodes CASSYEVGADQHF.